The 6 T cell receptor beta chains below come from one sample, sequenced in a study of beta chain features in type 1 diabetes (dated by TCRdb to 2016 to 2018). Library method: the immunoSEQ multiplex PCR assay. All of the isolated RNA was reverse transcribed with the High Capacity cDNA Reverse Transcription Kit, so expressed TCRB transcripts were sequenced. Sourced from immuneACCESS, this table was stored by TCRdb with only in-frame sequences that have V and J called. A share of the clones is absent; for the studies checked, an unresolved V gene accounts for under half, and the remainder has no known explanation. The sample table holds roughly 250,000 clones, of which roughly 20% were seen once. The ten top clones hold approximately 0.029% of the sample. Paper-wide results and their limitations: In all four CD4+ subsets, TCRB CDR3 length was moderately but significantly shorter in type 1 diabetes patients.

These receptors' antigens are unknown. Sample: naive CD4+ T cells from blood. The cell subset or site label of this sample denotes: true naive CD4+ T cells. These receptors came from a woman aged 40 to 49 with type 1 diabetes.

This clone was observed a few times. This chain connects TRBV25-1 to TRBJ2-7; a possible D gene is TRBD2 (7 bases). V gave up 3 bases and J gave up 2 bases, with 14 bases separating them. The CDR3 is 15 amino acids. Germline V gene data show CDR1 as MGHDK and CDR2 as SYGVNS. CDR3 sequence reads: CASSEGRGGTYEQYF. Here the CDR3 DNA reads TGTGCCAGCAGTGAGGGGAGGGGGGGAACCTACGAGCAGTACTTC.

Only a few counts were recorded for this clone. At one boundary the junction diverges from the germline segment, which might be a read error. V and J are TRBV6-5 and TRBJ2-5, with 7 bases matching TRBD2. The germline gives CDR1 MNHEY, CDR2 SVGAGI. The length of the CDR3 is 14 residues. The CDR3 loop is CASSRLAAQGTQYF. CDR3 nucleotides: TGTGCCAGCAGTAGGCTAGCGGCGCAAGGGACCCAGTACTTC.

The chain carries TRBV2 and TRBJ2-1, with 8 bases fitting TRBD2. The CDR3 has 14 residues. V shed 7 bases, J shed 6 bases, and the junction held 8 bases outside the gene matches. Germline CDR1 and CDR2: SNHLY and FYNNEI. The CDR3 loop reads CASNLAGIINEQFF. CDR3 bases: TGTGCCAGCAACTTAGCGGGAATCATCAATGAGCAGTTCTTC.

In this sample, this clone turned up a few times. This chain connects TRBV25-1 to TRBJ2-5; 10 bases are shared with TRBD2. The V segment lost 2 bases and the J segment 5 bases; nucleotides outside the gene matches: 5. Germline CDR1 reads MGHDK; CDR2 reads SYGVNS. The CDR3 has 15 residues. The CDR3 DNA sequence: TGTGCCAGCAGTGAAGGAGCGGGAGGGCCGGAGACCCAGTACTTC. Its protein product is CASSEGAGGPETQYF.

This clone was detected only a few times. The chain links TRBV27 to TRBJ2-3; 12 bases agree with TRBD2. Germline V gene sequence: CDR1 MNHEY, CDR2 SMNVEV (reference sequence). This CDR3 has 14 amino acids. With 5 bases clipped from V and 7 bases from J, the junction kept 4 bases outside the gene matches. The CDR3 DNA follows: TGTGCCAGCAGTGTCGGACTAGCGGGAAATACGCAGTATTTT. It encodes CASSVGLAGNTQYF.

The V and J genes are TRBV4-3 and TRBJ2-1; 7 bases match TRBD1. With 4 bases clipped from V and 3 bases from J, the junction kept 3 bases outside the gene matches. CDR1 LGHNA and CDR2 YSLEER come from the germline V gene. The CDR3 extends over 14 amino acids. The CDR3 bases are TGCGCCAGCAGCCCCCGGGACAGCTACAATGAGCAGTTCTTC. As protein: CASSPRDSYNEQFF.